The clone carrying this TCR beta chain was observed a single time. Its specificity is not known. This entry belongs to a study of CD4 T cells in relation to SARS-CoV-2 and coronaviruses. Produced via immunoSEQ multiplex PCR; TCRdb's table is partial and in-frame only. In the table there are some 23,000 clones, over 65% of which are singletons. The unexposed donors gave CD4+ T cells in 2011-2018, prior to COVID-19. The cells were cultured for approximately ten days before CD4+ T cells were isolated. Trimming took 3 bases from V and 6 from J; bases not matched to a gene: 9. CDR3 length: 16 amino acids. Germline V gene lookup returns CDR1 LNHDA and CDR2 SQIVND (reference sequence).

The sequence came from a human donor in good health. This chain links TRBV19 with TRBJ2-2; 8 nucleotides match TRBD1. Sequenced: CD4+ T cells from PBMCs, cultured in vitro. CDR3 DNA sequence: TGTGCCAGTAGTATCGCTGGCAGGGGGCGGTCCGGGGAGCTGTTTTTT. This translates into CASSIAGRGRSGELFF.